This entry lists 10 T cell receptor beta chains sequenced from one sample in a study of CD8+ T cells in alopecia areata. Extracted from the samples, RNA was reverse transcribed into cDNA to serve as the sequencing template. Method: immunoSEQ multiplex PCR; TCRdb's copy keeps in-frame clones and lacks some. The data show 100,000 to 150,000 clones, 61% seen once. Regarding treatment: oral pan-JAK inhibitor, 5-10 mg twice daily. The specimen comprised CD4+ T cells sorted from blood, sampled at week 4, from a patient treated with tofacitinib. These receptors all stem from a human donor with alopecia areata.

The V call is TRBV9, the J call TRBJ2-5; D possibly corresponds to TRBD1 (5 bases). The CDR3 spans 14 residues. In germline, CDR1 is SGDLS, CDR2 YYNGEE. Trimming cost V 0 bases and J 4 bases, with 10 bases left between them. CDR3 nucleotide sequence: TGTGCCAGCAGCGTAGCACAGGTGGGAGAGACCCAGTACTTC. Amino acids: CASSVAQVGETQYF. Full variable domain (missing parts from reference TRBV9 and TRBJ2-5): DSGVTQTPKHLITATGQRVTLRCSPRSGDLSVYWYQQSLDQGLQFLIQYYNGEERAKGNILERFSAQQFPDLHSELNLSSLELGDSALYFCASSVAQVGETQYFGPGTRLLVL.

The chain carries TRBV30 and TRBJ2-3, with no clear D. The CDR3 runs 12 residues. Per germline, CDR1 GTSNPN and CDR2 SVGIG (reference sequence). The V end was cut by 3 bases, the J end by 2 bases, with 6 bases between. CDR3 DNA: TGTGCCTGGAGCTTCTCCACAGATACGCAGTATTTT. Protein product: CAWSFSTDTQYF.

The V gene is TRBV30, the J gene TRBJ2-3, with 7 nucleotides matching TRBD2. V was pared by 3 bases and J by 4 bases, with 10 bases of the junction left unmatched. Germline V gene lookup returns CDR1 GTSNPN and CDR2 SVGIG (reference sequence). This CDR3 comprises 15 residues. In DNA, the CDR3 is TGTGCCTGGAGACTCGGGCGGGAGCGTGCAGATACGCAGTATTTT. It is translated as CAWRLGRERADTQYF. The full variable domain, in which reference TRBV30 and TRBJ2-3 provide the parts outside the CDR3, is SQTIHQWPATLVQPVGSPLSLECTVEGTSNPNLYWYRQAAGRGLQLLFYSVGIGQISSEVPQNLSASRPQDRQFILSSKKLLLSDSGFYLCAWRLGRERADTQYFGPGTRLTVL.

The chain has TRBV5-1 and TRBJ1-2; D is undetermined. Trimming took 0 bases from V and 2 from J, leaving 11 bases between them. The CDR3 runs 15 residues. From germline, CDR1 is SGHRS and CDR2 YFSETQ. The CDR3 loop reads CASSLAVRKNYGYTF. The CDR3 DNA is TGCGCCAGCAGCTTGGCGGTCAGAAAGAACTATGGCTACACCTTC.

This chain joins TRBV29-1 and TRBJ2-7; 7 nucleotides line up with TRBD1. Germline V gives CDR1 SQVTM, CDR2 ANQGSEA. The V and J ends lost 5 bases and 2 bases, in that order; junction bases with no gene match: 3. CDR3 size: 12 residues. This CDR3 reads CSVIGQAYEQYF. The CDR3 DNA is TGCAGCGTTATAGGACAGGCCTACGAGCAGTACTTC.

This chain connects TRBV7-9 to TRBJ2-5; 7 bases are a match to TRBD2. Trimming removed 3 bases from V and 5 bases from J; junction bases left unmatched: 3. Germline CDR1 SEHNR, CDR2 FQNEAQ (reference sequence). The CDR3 is made up of 13 amino acids. This chain's CDR3 is CASSLRGSETQYF. The CDR3 DNA reads TGTGCCAGCAGCTTGCGGGGGTCGGAGACCCAGTACTTC.

V gene TRBV6-6 combines with J gene TRBJ2-2; 7 nucleotides match TRBD1. V shed 10 bases, J shed 5 bases, and the junction held 4 bases outside the gene matches. This CDR3 region has 12 residues. From germline, CDR1 is MNHNY and CDR2 SVGAGI (reference sequence). The CDR3 nucleotides read TGTGCCACCCGACAGGGAACCGGGGAGCTGTTTTTT. Its protein is CATRQGTGELFF.

The J gene is TRBJ1-1, the V gene TRBV9, with a weak D call TRBD1 (5 bases). CDR1 is SGDLS and CDR2 is YYNGEE in the germline V gene. This CDR3 spans 13 amino acids. Between the trimmed V and J ends, which lost 0 bases and 8 bases, there was a span of 11 bases. The CDR3 is CASSVASGLEAFF. The DNA of the CDR3 is TGTGCCAGCAGCGTAGCTTCAGGGTTAGAAGCTTTCTTT.

Worth noting for this clone: The CDR3 does not close with the conserved phenylalanine or tryptophan, likely indicating a read error. The chain employs TRBV4-3 and TRBJ1-1; the D is unclear. This CDR3 has 13 amino acids. Germline V lookup: CDR1 LGHNA, CDR2 YSLEER. The V end was cut by 0 bases, the J end by 11 bases, with 13 bases between. The CDR3 DNA reads as TGCGCCAGCAGCCAAGATTTGGCCGTAGGGGCTTTCGTT. Amino acid sequence: CASSQDLAVGAFV.

The chain has TRBV7-6 and TRBJ2-2; 8 bases map to TRBD2. Germline V gene sequence: CDR1 SGHVS, CDR2 FNYEAQ. V gave up 2 bases and J gave up 5 bases; unmatched junction bases: 10. CDR3 length equals 17 residues. CDR3 region: CASSLLWRGEETGELFF. The CDR3 nucleotides read TGTGCCAGCAGCTTACTTTGGCGGGGGGAGGAAACCGGGGAGCTGTTTTTT. Together with reference TRBV7-6 and TRBJ2-2, the CDR3 gives the full variable domain: GAGVSQSPRYKVTKRGQDVALRCDPISGHVSLYWYRQALGQGPEFLTYFNYEAQQDKSGLPNDRFSAERPEGSISTLTIQRTEQRDSAMYRCASSLLWRGEETGELFFGEGSRLTVL.